This entry features one TCR beta chain sequence. No antigen is known for it. The same CDR3 can be traced to other DNA sequences in this sample. This sample was taken from a study of STAT5B mutations in CD4+ large granular lymphocyte leukemia. Study-wide results and caveats: No patients shared main leukemic clonotypes, though roughly 27% appeared at low frequency elsewhere. 8/27 top patient clones versus 2/35 control clones were TRBV06-family. CD4-sorted patient repertoires seemed more clonal than healthy CD4+ repertoires.

The method was immunoSEQ multiplex PCR; TCRdb's version includes in-frame clones alone and lacks a portion of them. The table includes tens of thousands of clones, approximately 79% detected once. Losses at the gene ends were 0 bases for V and 1 base for J; bases not matched to a gene: 1. The CDR3 consists of 15 residues. Looked up from germline, CDR1 is SGHRS and CDR2 is YFSETQ. The sequence was obtained from a human donor in good health. Material: CD4+ T cells from blood buffy coats. The chain has TRBV5-1 and TRBJ2-3; 8 bases line up with TRBD2. The CDR3 DNA sequence: TGCGCCAGCAGCTTGGGGCGGGGGGGCACAGATACGCAGTATTTT. Protein: CASSLGRGGTDTQYF.